The entry that follows covers one T cell receptor (beta chain) sequence. From germline, CDR1 is MGHRA and CDR2 YSYEKL. The V gene end was trimmed by 1 base and the J gene end by 5 bases; junction bases not matched to a gene: 8. CDR3 length: 16 amino acids. The sample belongs to a study of memory CD4+ T cells and cytomegalovirus serostatus. The method was immunoSEQ multiplex PCR; TCRdb's version includes in-frame clones alone and lacks a portion of them. The profile shows about 40,000 clones, over 70% of them singletons. The sort gate was single viable CD3+CD4+CD8-CD45RO+ cells for memory CD4+ T cells.

The TCR sequence derives from an adult in good health and CMV-seronegative. The sequenced sample consisted of memory CD4+ T cells from blood. The chain has TRBV4-1 and TRBJ1-2, with 9 bases identical to TRBD1. The CDR3 DNA reads as TGCGCCAGCAGCCAAGGATTAAGGACAGGGGCGTATGGCTACACCTTC. Encoded protein: CASSQGLRTGAYGYTF.